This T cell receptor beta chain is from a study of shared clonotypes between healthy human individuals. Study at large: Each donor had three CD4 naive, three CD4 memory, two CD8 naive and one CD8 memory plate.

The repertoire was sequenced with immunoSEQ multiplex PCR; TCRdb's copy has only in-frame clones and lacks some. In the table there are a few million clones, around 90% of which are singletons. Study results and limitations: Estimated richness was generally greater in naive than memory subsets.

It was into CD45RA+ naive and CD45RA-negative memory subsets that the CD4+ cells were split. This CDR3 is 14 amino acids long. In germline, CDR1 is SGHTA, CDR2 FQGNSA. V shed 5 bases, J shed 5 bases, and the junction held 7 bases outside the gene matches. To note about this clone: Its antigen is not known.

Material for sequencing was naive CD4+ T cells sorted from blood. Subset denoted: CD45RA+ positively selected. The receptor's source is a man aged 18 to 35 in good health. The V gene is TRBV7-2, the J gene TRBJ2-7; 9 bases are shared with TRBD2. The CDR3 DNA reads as TGTGCCAGCAGCAATAGCGGGAGTCACCACGAGCAGTACTTC. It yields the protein CASSNSGSHHEQYF. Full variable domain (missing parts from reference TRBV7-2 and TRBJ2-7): GAGVSQSPSNKVTEKGKDVELRCDPISGHTALYWYRQSLGQGLEFLIYFQGNSAPDKSGLPSDRFSAERTGGSVSTLTIQRTQQEDSAVYLCASSNSGSHHEQYFGPGTRLTVT.